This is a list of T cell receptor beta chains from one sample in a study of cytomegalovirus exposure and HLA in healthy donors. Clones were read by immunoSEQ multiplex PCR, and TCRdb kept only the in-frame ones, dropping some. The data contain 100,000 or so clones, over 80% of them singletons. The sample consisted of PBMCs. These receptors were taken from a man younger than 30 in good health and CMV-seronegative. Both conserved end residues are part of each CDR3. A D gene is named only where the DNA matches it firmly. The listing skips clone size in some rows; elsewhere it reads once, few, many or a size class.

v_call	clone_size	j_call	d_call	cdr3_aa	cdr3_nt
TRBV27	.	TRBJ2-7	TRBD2	CASSQLAEGTYEQYF	TGTGCCAGCAGCCAACTAGCGGAGGGAACCTACGAGCAGTACTTC
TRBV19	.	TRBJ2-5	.	CASSIWKGGETQYF	TGTGCCAGTAGTATCTGGAAAGGAGGGGAGACCCAGTACTTC
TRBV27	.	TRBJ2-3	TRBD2	CASSRASRLATSTDTQYF	TGTGCCAGCAGTAGGGCCTCTAGACTAGCGACTAGCACAGATACGCAGTATTTT
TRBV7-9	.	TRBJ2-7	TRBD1	CASSSWRGDRGDEQYF	TGTGCCAGCAGCTCCTGGAGGGGGGACAGGGGCGACGAGCAGTACTTC
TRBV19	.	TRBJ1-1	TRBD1	CASSPAGGWTGNTEAFF	TGTGCCAGTAGTCCGGCCGGGGGTTGGACAGGGAACACTGAAGCTTTCTTT
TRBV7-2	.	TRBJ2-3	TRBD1	CASSSGQGKSMEQYF	TGTGCCAGCAGCTCGGGACAGGGGAAGAGTATGGAGCAGTATTTT
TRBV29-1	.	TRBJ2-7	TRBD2	CSVRTSGLYEQYF	TGCAGCGTGAGGACTAGCGGGCTTTACGAGCAGTACTTC
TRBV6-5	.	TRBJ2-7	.	CASSPDRPFSHEQYF	TGTGCCAGCAGTCCCGACAGACCTTTTAGCCACGAGCAGTACTTC
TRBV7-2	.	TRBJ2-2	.	CASSPTSSAYTGELFF	TGTGCCAGCAGCCCCACGTCTAGCGCCTACACCGGGGAGCTGTTTTTT
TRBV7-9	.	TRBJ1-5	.	CASSLDSYSNQPQHF	TGTGCCAGCAGCTTAGACTCATATAGCAATCAGCCCCAGCATTTT
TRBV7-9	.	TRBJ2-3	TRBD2	CASSQIRTSGRNTQYF	TGTGCCAGCAGCCAGATACGGACTAGCGGGAGGAATACGCAGTATTTT
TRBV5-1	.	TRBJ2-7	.	CASSFTGYEQYF	TGCGCCAGCAGCTTTACAGGCTACGAGCAGTACTTC
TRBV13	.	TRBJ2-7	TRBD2	CASSQRLAGYEQYF	TGTGCCAGCAGCCAAAGACTAGCGGGCTACGAGCAGTACTTC
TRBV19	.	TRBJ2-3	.	CASSIGGTGTDTQYF	TGTGCCAGTAGTATAGGCGGGACGGGCACAGATACGCAGTATTTT
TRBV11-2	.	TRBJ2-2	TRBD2	CASSQAGTSGRGVTGELFF	TGTGCCAGCAGCCAGGCCGGGACTAGCGGGAGGGGCGTGACCGGGGAGCTGTTTTTT
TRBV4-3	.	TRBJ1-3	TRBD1	CASSHPGTGVGNTIYF	TGCGCCAGCAGCCATCCCGGGACAGGGGTAGGAAACACCATATATTTT
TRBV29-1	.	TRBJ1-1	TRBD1	CSVWTGDTEAFF	TGCAGCGTTTGGACAGGGGACACTGAAGCTTTCTTT
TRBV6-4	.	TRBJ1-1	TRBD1	CASSRDRVDTEAFF	TGTGCCAGCAGCCGGGACAGGGTTGACACTGAAGCTTTCTTT
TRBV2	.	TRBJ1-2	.	CASSEAKRTRNYGYTF	TGTGCCAGCAGTGAAGCGAAAAGGACAAGGAACTATGGCTACACCTTC
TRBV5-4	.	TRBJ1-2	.	CASSLVGVGYTF	TGTGCCAGCAGCTTGGTAGGGGTGGGCTACACCTTC
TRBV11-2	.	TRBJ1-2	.	CASSRLRFWTSYGYTF	TGTGCCAGCAGCCGCTTAAGGTTCTGGACATCCTATGGCTACACCTTC
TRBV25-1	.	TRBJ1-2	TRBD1	CASTPDRVCYTF	TGTGCCAGCACCCCCGACAGGGTTTGCTACACCTTC
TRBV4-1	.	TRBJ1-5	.	CASSSRRATQPQHF	TGCGCCAGCAGCTCTCGGCGGGCCACTCAGCCCCAGCATTTT
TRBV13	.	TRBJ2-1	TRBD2	CASRRRSGRDPRVNEQFF	TGTGCCAGCAGGCGGCGTTCAGGGAGGGATCCGCGAGTCAATGAGCAGTTCTTC
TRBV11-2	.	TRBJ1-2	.	CASSQRGGNNYGYTF	TGTGCCAGCAGCCAGAGGGGGGGAAATAACTATGGCTACACCTTC
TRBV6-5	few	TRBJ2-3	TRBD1	CATNRDSSTDTQYF	TGTGCCACCAACCGGGACAGCAGCACAGATACGCAGTATTTT
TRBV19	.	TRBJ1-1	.	CATAVGNTEAFF	TGTGCCACCGCTGTCGGGAACACTGAAGCTTTCTTT
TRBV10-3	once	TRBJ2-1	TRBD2	CASRGTSGSPYNEQFF	TGTGCCAGCAGGGGGACTAGCGGGAGCCCCTACAATGAGCAGTTCTTC
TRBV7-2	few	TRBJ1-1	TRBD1	CASSLVRDRVNTEAFF	TGTGCCAGCAGCTTAGTTCGGGACAGGGTGAACACTGAAGCTTTCTTT
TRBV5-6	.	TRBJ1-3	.	CASSWGVGGGSGNTIYF	TGTGCCAGCAGCTGGGGAGTCGGGGGTGGCTCTGGAAACACCATATATTTT
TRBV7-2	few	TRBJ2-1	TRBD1	CASSFQPGQGRGNEQFF	TGTGCCAGCAGCTTTCAGCCGGGACAGGGAAGGGGCAATGAGCAGTTCTTC
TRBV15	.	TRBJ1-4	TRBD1	CATSGTGYQKKLFF	TGTGCCACCAGCGGGACAGGGTACCAGAAAAAACTGTTTTTT
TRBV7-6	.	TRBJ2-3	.	CASSFGGSADTQYF	TGTGCCAGCAGCTTCGGGGGATCTGCAGATACGCAGTATTTT
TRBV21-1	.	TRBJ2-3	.	CASTPGKRGLGQDTQYF	TGTGCCAGCACCCCAGGGAAAAGGGGACTAGGACAAGATACGCAGTATTTT
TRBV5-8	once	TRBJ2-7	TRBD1	CASSLGGTGGFYEQYF	TGTGCCAGCAGCTTGGGTGGGACAGGGGGCTTTTACGAGCAGTACTTC
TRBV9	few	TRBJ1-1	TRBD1	CASSVGVRGAAFF	TGTGCCAGCAGCGTAGGGGTCAGGGGGGCAGCTTTCTTT
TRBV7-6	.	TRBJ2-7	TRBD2	CASSLGRLAGVYEQYF	TGTGCCAGCAGCTTAGGAAGACTAGCGGGAGTCTACGAGCAGTACTTC
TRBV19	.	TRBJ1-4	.	CASEDSPATNEKLFF	TGTGCCAGTGAGGACAGCCCCGCAACTAATGAAAAACTGTTTTTT
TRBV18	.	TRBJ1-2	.	CASSPLAVHNYGYTF	TGTGCCAGCTCACCCCTGGCAGTACATAACTATGGCTACACCTTC
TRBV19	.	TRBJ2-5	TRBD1	CASSPLGQGFGETQYF	TGTGCCAGTAGTCCCTTGGGACAGGGGTTCGGGGAGACCCAGTACTTC
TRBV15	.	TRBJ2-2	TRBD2	CATSSRDYQAGELFF	TGTGCCACCAGCAGCCGGGACTACCAGGCCGGGGAGCTGTTTTTT
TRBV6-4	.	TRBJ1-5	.	CASSDQANQPQHF	TGTGCCAGCAGTGATCAAGCCAATCAGCCCCAGCATTTT
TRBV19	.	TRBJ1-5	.	CASSPTSGASNQPQHF	TGTGCCAGTAGCCCCACCAGTGGGGCTAGCAATCAGCCCCAGCATTTT
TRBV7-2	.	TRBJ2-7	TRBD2	CASSLLLASHEQYF	TGTGCCAGCAGCTTACTACTAGCGTCCCACGAGCAGTACTTC
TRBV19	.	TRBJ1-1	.	CASSISVNTEAFF	TGTGCCAGTAGTATATCAGTGAACACTGAAGCTTTCTTT